The 20 T cell receptor beta chains reported below all come from one sample, sequenced in a study of blood T cell repertoires in COVID-19. Sequencing was performed with immunoSEQ multiplex PCR; in TCRdb, only in-frame clones are kept and a portion is missing. Among over 200,000 clones, around nine tenths were seen once, and the ten largest hold less than 3%. The specimen sequenced was peripheral blood. The receptors originated from a woman aged 60-75 years with acute or convalescent COVID-19.

A single count supports this clone. The V call is TRBV29-1, the J call TRBJ1-4; D is uncertain. This CDR3 contains 13 residues. Germline loops: CDR1 SQVTM, CDR2 ANQGSEA. The V and J ends lost 7 bases and 0 bases respectively, with 9 bases between them. In DNA, the CDR3 is TGCAGCGCTCACGTAGCAACTAATGAAAAACTGTTTTTT. This gives the protein CSAHVATNEKLFF.

The chain joins TRBV4-1 to TRBJ2-1, with 9 bases matching TRBD1. Losses at the gene ends were 4 bases for V and 7 bases for J; bases not matched to a gene: 14. The CDR3 is made up of 17 amino acids. CDR1 is MGHRA and CDR2 is YSYEKL in the germline V gene. The CDR3 bases are TGCGCCAGCAGCCCTCCCCGAAACAGGGGGCCTGGGAATGAGCAGTTCTTC. Its translation is CASSPPRNRGPGNEQFF.

The V call is TRBV6-5, the J call TRBJ1-4; possible D gene TRBD1, 6 bases. Looked up from germline, CDR1 is MNHEY and CDR2 is SVGAGI. Between the trimmed V and J ends, which lost 7 bases and 4 bases, there was a span of 13 bases. The CDR3 runs to 14 residues. CDR3 sequence reads: CASNKQGFNEKLFF. The CDR3, as DNA: TGTGCCAGCAACAAACAGGGTTTTAATGAAAAACTGTTTTTT.

This chain links TRBV7-9 with TRBJ2-1; 11 nucleotides match TRBD2. Germline V CDR1 and CDR2: SEHNR, FQNEAQ (reference sequence). J gave up 6 bases and V 5 bases, and 6 bases lay outside the gene matches. The CDR3 is 15 amino acids. Written as DNA, the CDR3 is TGTGCCAGCAGCCCAAGACTAGCGGGGTTCAATGAGCAGTTCTTC. This sequence encodes CASSPRLAGFNEQFF.

J is TRBJ1-1 and V is TRBV18, with D possibly being TRBD1 (5 bases). Germline CDR1 reads KGHSH; CDR2 reads LQKENI. The CDR3 is made up of 13 amino acids. V lost 6 bases and J 4 bases, leaving 12 bases between the germline ends. The CDR3: CASSSGMGTEAFF. The CDR3 DNA is TGTGCCAGCTCTTCAGGGATGGGCACTGAAGCTTTCTTT. The entire variable domain, with the rest obtained from reference TRBV18 and TRBJ1-1, is as follows: NAGVMQNPRHLVRRRGQEARLRCSPMKGHSHVYWYRQLPEEGLKFMVYLQKENIIDESGMPKERFSAEFPKEGPSILRIQQVVRGDSAAYFCASSSGMGTEAFFGQGTRLTVV.

The V call is TRBV5-1, the J call TRBJ2-5; 10 bases align to TRBD2. Trimming removed 3 bases from V and 5 bases from J; junction bases left unmatched: 7. The CDR3 has 15 residues. From germline, CDR1 is SGHRS and CDR2 YFSETQ. The CDR3 sequence: CASSSLAGASETQYF. CDR3 in DNA: TGCGCCAGCAGCTCCCTAGCGGGAGCAAGCGAGACCCAGTACTTC.

The chain uses TRBV3-1 (or the pseudogene TRBV3-2) and TRBJ1-2, with D unresolved. The CDR3 runs 14 residues. The V gene lost 1 base and the J gene lost 2 bases, with 8 bases spanning the gap. The V gene's germline CDR1 is LGHDT and CDR2 YNNKEL (reference sequence). The CDR3 loop reads CASSQVYSNYGYTF. CDR3 DNA sequence: TGTGCCAGCAGCCAAGTGTACAGCAACTATGGCTACACCTTC.

The rearrangement joins TRBV7-2 to TRBJ2-1; the D is unclear. This CDR3 is built from 12 residues. V lost 5 bases to trimming and J lost 3 bases, with 5 bases between them. CDR1 and CDR2 (germline): SGHTA, FQGNSA. The CDR3 protein is CASSPLYNEQFF. Here the CDR3 DNA reads TGTGCCAGCAGCCCCCTCTACAATGAGCAGTTCTTC.

This clone has just one count. V and J are TRBV28 and TRBJ2-1, with TRBD2 matching over 7 bases. The CDR3 has 13 residues. Germline-derived CDR1 and CDR2 are MDHEN and SYDVKM. J lost 9 bases, V lost 5 bases, and 7 bases had no gene match. CDR3 coding DNA: TGTGCCAGCAGTGAGCGGGGAAGGGGTGAGCAGTTCTTC. This gives the protein CASSERGRGEQFF.

The V gene is TRBV6-5, the J gene TRBJ1-5; perhaps TRBD1 as D (6 bases). Germline CDR1 is MNHEY and CDR2 is SVGAGI. With 6 bases removed from V and 4 bases from J, the gap between germline ends came to 16 bases. This CDR3 has 15 amino acids. The CDR3 spells CASSLTPQGNQPQHF. The CDR3 bases are TGTGCCAGCAGCCTCACTCCACAGGGTAATCAGCCCCAGCATTTT.

The chain links TRBV25-1 to TRBJ2-1; weak D call: TRBD1 (5 bases). Trimming shortened V by 6 bases and J by 0 bases, and 12 bases separated the two germline ends. Germline assignment: CDR1 MGHDK and CDR2 SYGVNS. CDR3 length equals 15 residues. DNA of the CDR3: TGTGCCAGCAGGGGGCGTTTGGGCTCCTACAATGAGCAGTTCTTC. Translated, it gives CASRGRLGSYNEQFF.

This clone was recorded once. This chain uses TRBV11-2 with TRBJ2-7; tentatively, D is TRBD2 (6 bases). The ends were cut back, 0 bases at V and 4 bases at J, with 10 bases in the middle. The length of the CDR3 is 14 residues. The germline V gene has CDR1 SGHAT and CDR2 FQNNGV. DNA of the CDR3: TGTGCCAGCAGCTTAGAACGGAGGGATTACGAGCAGTACTTC. It codes for CASSLERRDYEQYF.

The genes are TRBV9 and TRBJ2-3; 16 bases align to TRBD2. V lost 4 bases, J lost 12 bases, and 8 bases stayed unmatched. Germline V gene lookup returns CDR1 SGDLS and CDR2 YYNGEE. CDR3 length: 15 amino acids. The CDR3 region has the DNA TGTGCCAGCAGCCCCCTGGGACTAGCGGGAGGGCCTCAGTATTTT. Amino acid sequence: CASSPLGLAGGPQYF.

The chain combines TRBV5-8 with TRBJ1-3, with TRBD1 as a possible D gene (6 bases). Germline V CDR1 and CDR2: SGHTS, YDEGEE. CDR3 size: 16 residues. Trimming removed 3 bases at V and 0 bases at J, with 13 bases between. For the CDR3, the DNA is TGTGCCAGCAGCTACTACAGGGTGGTCTCTGGAAACACCATATATTTT. Translating gives CASSYYRVVSGNTIYF.

The genes are TRBV7-9 and TRBJ2-1; 9 positions match TRBD1. The CDR3 consists of 15 residues. Germline CDR1 reads SEHNR; CDR2 reads FQNEAQ (reference sequence). The V gene end was trimmed by 5 bases and the J gene end by 6 bases; junction bases not matched to a gene: 8. The CDR3 loop is CASSPIGQGSNEQFF. For the CDR3, the DNA is TGTGCCAGCAGCCCTATAGGACAGGGGAGCAATGAGCAGTTCTTC. Full variable domain (rest looked up from reference TRBV7-9 and TRBJ2-1): DTGVSQNPRHKITKRGQNVTFRCDPISEHNRLYWYRQTLGQGPEFLTYFQNEAQLEKSRLLSDRFSAERPKGSFSTLEIQRTEQGDSAMYLCASSPIGQGSNEQFFGPGTRLTVL.

The chain links TRBV5-4 to TRBJ2-3; possible D gene TRBD2, 5 bases. The CDR3 consists of 12 residues. CDR1 and CDR2 (germline): SGHNT, YYREEE (reference sequence). V was clipped by 7 bases and J by 13 bases, with 19 bases between them. CDR3 in amino acids: CASGSGGNGEYF. The CDR3 DNA is TGTGCCAGCGGATCTGGAGGAAATGGGGAGTATTTT.

V usage is TRBV3-1 (or the pseudogene TRBV3-2) and J usage is TRBJ2-7; 13 nucleotides align to TRBD2. The CDR3 runs to 19 residues. In germline, CDR1 is LGHDT, CDR2 YNNKEL (reference sequence). Trimming cost V 0 bases and J 7 bases; bases outside gene matches: 15. Here the CDR3 DNA reads TGTGCCAGCAGCCAAGATCCGATTGGACTAGCGGGGGCGCTATCAGAGCAGTACTTC. Protein sequence: CASSQDPIGLAGALSEQYF.

The chain uses TRBV29-1 and TRBJ2-5, with TRBD2 identical over 9 bases. This CDR3 has 12 amino acids. V trimming: 7 bases; J trimming: 3 bases; junction bases outside the gene matches: 3. Germline V gene data show CDR1 as SQVTM and CDR2 as ANQGSEA. CDR3 DNA: TGCAGCGCACCTAGCGGGGAAGAGACCCAGTACTTC. It yields the protein CSAPSGEETQYF.

This clone showed up many times. This chain uses TRBV5-1 with TRBJ2-1; 9 bases align to TRBD2. The junction had 11 bases not matched to a gene; V was cut back by 3 bases and J by 7 bases. CDR1 and CDR2 (germline): SGHRS, YFSETQ. The CDR3 spans 16 residues. Here the CDR3 DNA reads TGCGCCAGCAGCTCGACCGGGACTAGCCTTCGGAATGAGCAGTTCTTC. Translated: CASSSTGTSLRNEQFF.

The gene calls are TRBV2 and TRBJ2-2; 8 bases align to TRBD1. CDR3 length: 15 residues. CDR1 SNHLY and CDR2 FYNNEI come from the germline V gene. Trimming took 7 bases from V and 3 from J; bases not matched to a gene: 7. CDR3 sequence reads: CASILQGGHTGELFF. CDR3 coding DNA: TGTGCCAGCATTCTACAGGGGGGACACACCGGGGAGCTGTTTTTT. The full variable domain, its missing parts supplied by reference TRBV2 and TRBJ2-2, is EPEVTQTPSHQVTQMGQEVILRCVPISNHLYFYWYRQILGQKVEFLVSFYNNEISEKSEIFDDQFSVERPDGSNFTLKIRSTKLEDSAMYFCASILQGGHTGELFFGEGSRLTVL.